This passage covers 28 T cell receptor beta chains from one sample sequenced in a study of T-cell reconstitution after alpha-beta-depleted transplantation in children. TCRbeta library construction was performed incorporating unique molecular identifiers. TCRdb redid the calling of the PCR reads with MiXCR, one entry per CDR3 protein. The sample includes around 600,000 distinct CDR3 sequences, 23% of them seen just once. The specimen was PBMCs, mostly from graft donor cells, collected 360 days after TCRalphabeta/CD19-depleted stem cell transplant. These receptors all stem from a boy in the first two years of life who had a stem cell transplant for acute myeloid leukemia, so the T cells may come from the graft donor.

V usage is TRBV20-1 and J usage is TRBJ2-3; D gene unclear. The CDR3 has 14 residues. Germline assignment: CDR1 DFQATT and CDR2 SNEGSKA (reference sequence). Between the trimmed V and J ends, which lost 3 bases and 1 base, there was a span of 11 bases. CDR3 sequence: CSASQTARTDTQYF. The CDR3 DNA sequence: TGCAGTGCTAGTCAGACCGCCCGCACAGATACGCAGTATTTT.

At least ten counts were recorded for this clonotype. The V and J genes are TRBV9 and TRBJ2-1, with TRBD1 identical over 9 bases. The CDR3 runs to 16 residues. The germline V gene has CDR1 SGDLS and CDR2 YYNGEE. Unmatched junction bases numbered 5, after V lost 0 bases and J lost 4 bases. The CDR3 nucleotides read TGTGCCAGCAGCGTAGCGGGACAGGGTCCATACAATGAGCAGTTCTTC. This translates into CASSVAGQGPYNEQFF. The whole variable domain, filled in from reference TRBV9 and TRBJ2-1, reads DSGVTQTPKHLITATGQRVTLRCSPRSGDLSVYWYQQSLDQGLQFLIQYYNGEERAKGNILERFSAQQFPDLHSELNLSSLELGDSALYFCASSVAGQGPYNEQFFGPGTRLTVL.

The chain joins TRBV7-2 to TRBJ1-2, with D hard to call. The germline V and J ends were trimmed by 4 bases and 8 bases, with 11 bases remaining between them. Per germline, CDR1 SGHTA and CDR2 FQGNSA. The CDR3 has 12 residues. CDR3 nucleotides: TGTGCCAGCAGCTCGATAAGAGAGGGCTACACCTTC. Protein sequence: CASSSIREGYTF.

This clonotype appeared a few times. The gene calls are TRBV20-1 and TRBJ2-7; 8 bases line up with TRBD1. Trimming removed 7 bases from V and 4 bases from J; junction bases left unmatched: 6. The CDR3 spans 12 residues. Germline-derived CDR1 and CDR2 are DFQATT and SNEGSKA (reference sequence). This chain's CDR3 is CSVAGTGYEQYV. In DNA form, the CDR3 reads TGCAGTGTAGCCGGGACAGGTTACGAGCAGTACGTC.

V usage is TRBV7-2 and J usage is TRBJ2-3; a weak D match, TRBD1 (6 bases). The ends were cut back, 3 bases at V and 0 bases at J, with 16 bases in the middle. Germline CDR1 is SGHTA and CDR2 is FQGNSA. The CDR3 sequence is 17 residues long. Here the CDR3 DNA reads TGTGCCAGCAGCTTTAATCAAGGGGGTACTAGCACAGATACGCAGTATTTT. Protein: CASSFNQGGTSTDTQYF.

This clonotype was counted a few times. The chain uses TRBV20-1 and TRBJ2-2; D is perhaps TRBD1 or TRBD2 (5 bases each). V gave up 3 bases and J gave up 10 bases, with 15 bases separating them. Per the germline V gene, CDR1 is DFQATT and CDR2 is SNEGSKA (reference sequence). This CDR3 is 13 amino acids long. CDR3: CSASRTGTSELFF. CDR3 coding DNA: TGCAGTGCTAGCCGCACCGGGACCTCGGAGCTGTTTTTT.

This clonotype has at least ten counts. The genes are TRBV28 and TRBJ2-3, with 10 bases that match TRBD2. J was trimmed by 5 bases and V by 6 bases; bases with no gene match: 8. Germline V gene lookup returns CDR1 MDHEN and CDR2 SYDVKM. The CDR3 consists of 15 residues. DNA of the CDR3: TGTGCCAGCAGCCCTAGCGGGGGCCGAAGAGATACGCAGTATTTT. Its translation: CASSPSGGRRDTQYF. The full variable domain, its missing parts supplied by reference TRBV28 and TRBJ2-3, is DVKVTQSSRYLVKRTGEKVFLECVQDMDHENMFWYRQDPGLGLRLIYFSYDVKMKEKGDIPEGYSVSREKKERFSLILESASTNQTSMYLCASSPSGGRRDTQYFGPGTRLTVL.

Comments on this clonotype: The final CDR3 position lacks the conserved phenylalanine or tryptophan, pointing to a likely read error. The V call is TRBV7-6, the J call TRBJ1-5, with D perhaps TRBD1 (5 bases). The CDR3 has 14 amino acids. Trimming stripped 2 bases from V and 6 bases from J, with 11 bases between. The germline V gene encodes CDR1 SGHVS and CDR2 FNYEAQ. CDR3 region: CASSLRGEGQPQHL. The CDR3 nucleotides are TGTGCCAGCAGCTTACGGGGGGAGGGTCAGCCCCAGCATCTT.

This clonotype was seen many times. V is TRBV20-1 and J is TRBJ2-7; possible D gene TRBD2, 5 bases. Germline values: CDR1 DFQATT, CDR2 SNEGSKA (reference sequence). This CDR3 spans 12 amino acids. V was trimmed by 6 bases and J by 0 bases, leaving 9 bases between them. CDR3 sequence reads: CSAGLSSYEQYF. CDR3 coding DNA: TGCAGTGCAGGACTCAGCTCCTACGAGCAGTACTTC.

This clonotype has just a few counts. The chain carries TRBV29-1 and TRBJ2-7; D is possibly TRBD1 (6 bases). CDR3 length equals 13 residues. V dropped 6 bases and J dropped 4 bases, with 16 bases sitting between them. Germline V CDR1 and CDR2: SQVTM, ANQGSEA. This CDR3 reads CSVLKGDSYEQYF. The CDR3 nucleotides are TGCAGCGTCCTAAAGGGGGATAGTTACGAGCAGTACTTC.

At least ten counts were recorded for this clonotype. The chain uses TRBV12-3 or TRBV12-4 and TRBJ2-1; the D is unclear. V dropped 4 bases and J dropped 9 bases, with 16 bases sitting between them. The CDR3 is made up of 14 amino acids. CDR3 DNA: TGTGCCAGCAGTTCCTATCAGTCGGGCGGTGAGCAGTTCTTC. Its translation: CASSSYQSGGEQFF.

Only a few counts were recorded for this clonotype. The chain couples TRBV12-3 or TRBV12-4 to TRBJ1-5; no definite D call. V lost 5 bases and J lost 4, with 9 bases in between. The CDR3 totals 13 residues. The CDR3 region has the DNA TGTGCCAGCAGTCGAGGAGATAATCAGCCCCAGCATTTT. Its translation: CASSRGDNQPQHF.

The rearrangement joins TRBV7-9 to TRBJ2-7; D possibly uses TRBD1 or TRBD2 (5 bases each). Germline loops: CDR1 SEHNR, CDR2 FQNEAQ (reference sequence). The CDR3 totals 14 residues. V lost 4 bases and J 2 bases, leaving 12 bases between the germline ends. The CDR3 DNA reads TGTGCCAGCAGCTCCCGGGACCGAACCTACGAGCAGTACTTC. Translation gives CASSSRDRTYEQYF.

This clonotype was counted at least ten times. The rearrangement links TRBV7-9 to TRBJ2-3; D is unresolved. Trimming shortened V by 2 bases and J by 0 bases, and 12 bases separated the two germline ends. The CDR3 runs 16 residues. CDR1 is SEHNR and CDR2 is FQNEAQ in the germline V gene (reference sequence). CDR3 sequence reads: CASSLSGTVSTDTQYF. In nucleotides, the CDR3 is TGTGCCAGCAGCTTATCTGGCACCGTAAGCACAGATACGCAGTATTTT.

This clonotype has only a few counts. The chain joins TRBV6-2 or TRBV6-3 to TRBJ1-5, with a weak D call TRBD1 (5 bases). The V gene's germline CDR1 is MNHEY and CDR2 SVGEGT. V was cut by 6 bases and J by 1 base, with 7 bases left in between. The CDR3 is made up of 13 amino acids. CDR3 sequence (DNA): TGTGCCAGCAGGCAGGGAAGCAATCAGCCCCAGCATTTT. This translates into CASRQGSNQPQHF.

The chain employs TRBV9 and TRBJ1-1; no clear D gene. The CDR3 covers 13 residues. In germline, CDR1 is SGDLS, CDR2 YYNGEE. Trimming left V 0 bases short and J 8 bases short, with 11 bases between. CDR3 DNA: TGTGCCAGCAGCGTAGTCCGGAACGGGGAAGCTTTCTTT. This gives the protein CASSVVRNGEAFF.

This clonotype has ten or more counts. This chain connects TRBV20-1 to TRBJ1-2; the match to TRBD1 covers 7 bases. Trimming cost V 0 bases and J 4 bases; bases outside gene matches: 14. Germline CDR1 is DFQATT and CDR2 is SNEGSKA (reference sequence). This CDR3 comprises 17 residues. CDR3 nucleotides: TGCAGTGCTAGAGATCCCGAATCAGCGGGACAGAGCTATGGCTACACCTTC. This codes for CSARDPESAGQSYGYTF.

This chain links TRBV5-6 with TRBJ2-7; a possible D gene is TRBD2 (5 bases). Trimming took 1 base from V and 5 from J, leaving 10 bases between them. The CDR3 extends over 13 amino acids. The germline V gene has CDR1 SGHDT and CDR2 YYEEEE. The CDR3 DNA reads TGTGCCAGCAGCTTGACGAGGGCTAACGAGCAGTACTTC. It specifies CASSLTRANEQYF.

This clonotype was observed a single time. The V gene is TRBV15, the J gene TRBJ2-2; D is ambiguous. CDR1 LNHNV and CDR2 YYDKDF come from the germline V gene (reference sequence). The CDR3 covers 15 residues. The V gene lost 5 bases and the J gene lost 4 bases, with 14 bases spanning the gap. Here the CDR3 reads CATSVNMAGTGELFF. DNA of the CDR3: TGTGCCACCAGCGTTAACATGGCTGGCACCGGGGAGCTGTTTTTT.

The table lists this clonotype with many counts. The CDR3 spells CASSQNQGFRETQYF. The CDR3 coding sequence is TGTGCCAGCAGCCAAAACCAGGGGTTTCGAGAGACCCAGTACTTC. V usage is TRBV7-2 and J usage is TRBJ2-5, with D perhaps TRBD1 (6 bases). CDR3 length: 15 residues. Trimming left V 5 bases short and J 4 bases short, with 17 bases between. The germline V gene has CDR1 SGHTA and CDR2 FQGNSA.

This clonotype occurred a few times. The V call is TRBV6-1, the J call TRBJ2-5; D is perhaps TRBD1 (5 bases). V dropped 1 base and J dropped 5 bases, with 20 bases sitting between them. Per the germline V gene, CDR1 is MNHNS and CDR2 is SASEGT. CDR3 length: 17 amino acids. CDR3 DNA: TGTGCCAGCAGTGAAGACAGGAAGGGTATAGCTAAGGAGACCCAGTACTTC. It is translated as CASSEDRKGIAKETQYF.

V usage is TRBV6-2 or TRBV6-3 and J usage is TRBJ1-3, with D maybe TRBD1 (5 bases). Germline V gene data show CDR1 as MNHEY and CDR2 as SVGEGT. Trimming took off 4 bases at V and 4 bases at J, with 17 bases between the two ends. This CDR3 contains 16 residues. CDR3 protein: CASSSLRAGIGNTIYF. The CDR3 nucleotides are TGTGCCAGCAGTTCCCTCAGGGCAGGGATCGGAAACACCATATATTTT.

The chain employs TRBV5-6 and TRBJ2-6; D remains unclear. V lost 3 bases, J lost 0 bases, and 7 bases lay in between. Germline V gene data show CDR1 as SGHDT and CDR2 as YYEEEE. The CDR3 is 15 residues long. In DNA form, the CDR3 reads TGTGCCAGCAGCTACGGCTTCTCTGGGGCCAACGTCCTGACTTTC. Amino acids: CASSYGFSGANVLTF.

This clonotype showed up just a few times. The CDR3 DNA reads as TGCAGCGTCCTGAACCGGGACAGAACATACAATGAGCAGTTCTTC. As protein: CSVLNRDRTYNEQFF. The V call is TRBV29-1, the J call TRBJ2-1; the match to TRBD1 covers 7 bases. The V gene end was trimmed by 6 bases and the J gene end by 4 bases; junction bases not matched to a gene: 12. Germline CDR1 reads SQVTM; CDR2 reads ANQGSEA. The CDR3 runs 15 residues.

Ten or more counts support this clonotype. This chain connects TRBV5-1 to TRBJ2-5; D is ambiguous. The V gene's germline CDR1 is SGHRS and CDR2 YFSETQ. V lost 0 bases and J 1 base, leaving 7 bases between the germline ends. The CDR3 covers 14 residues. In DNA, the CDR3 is TGCGCCAGCAGCTTGGGAGTCAGCCAAGAGACCCAGTACTTC. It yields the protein CASSLGVSQETQYF.

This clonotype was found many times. The CDR3 is CASSPSRGQDIYEQYF. The CDR3 DNA follows: TGTGCCAGCAGCCCCTCGCGGGGACAGGATATTTACGAGCAGTACTTC. The chain joins TRBV27 to TRBJ2-7; 8 bases align to TRBD1. Germline loops: CDR1 MNHEY, CDR2 SMNVEV (reference sequence). J gave up 4 bases and V 6 bases, and 14 bases lay outside the gene matches. The CDR3 is 16 amino acids.

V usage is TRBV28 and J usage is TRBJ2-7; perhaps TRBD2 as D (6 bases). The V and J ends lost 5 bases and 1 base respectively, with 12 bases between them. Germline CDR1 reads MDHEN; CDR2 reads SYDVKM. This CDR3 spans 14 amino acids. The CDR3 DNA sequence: TGTGCCAGCAGTCCGACTAGGGGATCCTACGAGCAGTACGTC. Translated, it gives CASSPTRGSYEQYV.

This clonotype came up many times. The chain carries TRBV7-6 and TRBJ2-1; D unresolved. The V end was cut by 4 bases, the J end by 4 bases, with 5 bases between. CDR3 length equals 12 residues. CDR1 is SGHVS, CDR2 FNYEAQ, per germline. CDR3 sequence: CASSSRYNEQFF. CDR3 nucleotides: TGTGCCAGCAGCTCCCGTTACAATGAGCAGTTCTTC.